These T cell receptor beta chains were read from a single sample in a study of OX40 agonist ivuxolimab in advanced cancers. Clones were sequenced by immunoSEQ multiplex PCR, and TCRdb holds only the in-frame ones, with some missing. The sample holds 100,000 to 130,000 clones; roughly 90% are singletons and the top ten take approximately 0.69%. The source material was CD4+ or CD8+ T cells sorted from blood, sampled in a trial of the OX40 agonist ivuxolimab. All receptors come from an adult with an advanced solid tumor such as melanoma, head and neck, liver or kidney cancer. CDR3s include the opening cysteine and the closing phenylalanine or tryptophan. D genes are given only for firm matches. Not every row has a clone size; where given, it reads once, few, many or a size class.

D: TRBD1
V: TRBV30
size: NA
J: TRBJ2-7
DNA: TGTGCCTGGAGTGTAATCGGGACAGGGACCTACGAGCAGTACTTC
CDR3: CAWSVIGTGTYEQYF

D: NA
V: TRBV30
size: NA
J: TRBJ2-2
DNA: TGTGCCTGGAGGTTCGGGGGGAACACCGGGGAGCTGTTTTTT
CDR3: CAWRFGGNTGELFF

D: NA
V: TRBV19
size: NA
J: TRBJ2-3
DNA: TGTGCCAGTAGTATAGGGGTAGGACTGGATACGCAGTATTTT
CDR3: CASSIGVGLDTQYF

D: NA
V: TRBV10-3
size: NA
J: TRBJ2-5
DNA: TGTGCCATCAGTGAGTCTCCAGGGCAAGAGACCCAGTACTTC
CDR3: CAISESPGQETQYF

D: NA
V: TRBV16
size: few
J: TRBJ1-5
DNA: TGTGCCAGCTGTCAGGGTGGCAATCAGCCCCAGCATTTT
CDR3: CASCQGGNQPQHF

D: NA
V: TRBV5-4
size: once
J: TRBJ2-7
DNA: TGTGCCAGCAGCGTTCGGATGGCCAGCGAGCAGTACTTC
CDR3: CASSVRMASEQYF

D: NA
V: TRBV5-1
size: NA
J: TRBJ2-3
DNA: TGCGCCAGCAGCTTGCAACAGGGAGGGAGGGTCACAGATACGCAGTATTTT
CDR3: CASSLQQGGRVTDTQYF

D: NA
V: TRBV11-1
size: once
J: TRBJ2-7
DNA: TGTGCCAGCAGCTTAGTGTCTAAGCAGGGAGAGCAGTACTTC
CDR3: CASSLVSKQGEQYF

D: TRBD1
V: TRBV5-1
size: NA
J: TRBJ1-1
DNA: TGCGCCAGCAGCTTGGCCTTAAGTACAGGGGGGAAAACTGAAGCTTTCTTT
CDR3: CASSLALSTGGKTEAFF

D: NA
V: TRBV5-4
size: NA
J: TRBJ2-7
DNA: TGTGCCAGCGGATCACCCGGAGCCTACGAGCAGTACTTC
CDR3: CASGSPGAYEQYF

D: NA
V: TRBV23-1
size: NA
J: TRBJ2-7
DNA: TGCGCCAGCCAAACGACAGCGAGCGGTTCCTACGAGCAGTACTTC
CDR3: CASQTTASGSYEQYF

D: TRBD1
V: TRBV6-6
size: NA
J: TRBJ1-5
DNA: TGTGCCAGCAGTTACATACAGGGGATCCCTCAGCCCCAGCATTTT
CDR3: CASSYIQGIPQPQHF

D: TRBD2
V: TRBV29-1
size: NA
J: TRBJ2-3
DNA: TGCAGCGTTACCGACTTCCCGGCTGCGGGAGGCACAGATACGCAGTATTTT
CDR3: CSVTDFPAAGGTDTQYF

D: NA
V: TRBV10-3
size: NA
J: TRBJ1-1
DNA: TGTGCCATCAGTGAGTCGAGGGCAGGCAACACTGAAGCTTTCTTT
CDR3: CAISESRAGNTEAFF

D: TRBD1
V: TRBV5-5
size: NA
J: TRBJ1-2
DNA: TGTGCCAGCAGCTTCTTAAGCCCCGGGACAGGGATTAGTGGCTACACCTTC
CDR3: CASSFLSPGTGISGYTF

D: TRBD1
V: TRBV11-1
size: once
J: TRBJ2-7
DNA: TGTGCCAGCAGCCTGACGGACAGGGCCTACGAGCAGTACTTC
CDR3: CASSLTDRAYEQYF

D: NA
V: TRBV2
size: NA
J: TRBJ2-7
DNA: TGTGCCAGCCTATTAGGGGGAGAGCAGTACTTC
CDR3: CASLLGGEQYF

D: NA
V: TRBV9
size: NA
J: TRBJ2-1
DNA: TGTGCCAGCAGCGTAGCTACTATGACCCCTGAGCAGTTCTTC
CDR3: CASSVATMTPEQFF

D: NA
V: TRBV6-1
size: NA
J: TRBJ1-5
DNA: TGTGCCAGCAGTGAACAGATCCATCAGCCCCAGCATTTT
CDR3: CASSEQIHQPQHF

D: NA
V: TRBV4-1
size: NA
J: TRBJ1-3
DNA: TGCGCCAGCAGCCAAGTCCCGGGTCTAATCTCTGGAAACACCATATATTTT
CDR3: CASSQVPGLISGNTIYF

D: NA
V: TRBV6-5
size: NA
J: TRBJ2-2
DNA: TGTGCCAGCAGTGTGTCCTTATCCGGGGAGCTGTTTTTT
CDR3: CASSVSLSGELFF

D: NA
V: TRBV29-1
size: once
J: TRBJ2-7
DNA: TGCAGCGTTGCGGACAGCTACGAGCAGTACTTC
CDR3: CSVADSYEQYF

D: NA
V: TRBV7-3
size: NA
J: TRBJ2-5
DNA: TGTGCCAGCAGCTTAACGCGGGGTAGGATTGGAGAGACCCAGTACTTC
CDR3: CASSLTRGRIGETQYF

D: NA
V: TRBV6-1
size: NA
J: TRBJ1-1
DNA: TGTGCCAGCCTCCCGCTATCCGGCACTGAAGCTTTCTTT
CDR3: CASLPLSGTEAFF

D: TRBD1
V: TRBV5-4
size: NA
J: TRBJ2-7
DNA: TGTGCCAGCAGAAAGACAGGGGACCACGAGCAGTACTTC
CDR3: CASRKTGDHEQYF

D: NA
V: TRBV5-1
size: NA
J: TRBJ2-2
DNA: TGCGCCAGCAGCTTGGCGCCAGGGTTTACGACCGGGGAGCTGTTTTTT
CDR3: CASSLAPGFTTGELFF

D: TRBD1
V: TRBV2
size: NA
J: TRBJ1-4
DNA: TGTGCCAGCAGGTGGACAGGGGGCCCTTCAACTAATGAAAAACTGTTTTTT
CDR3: CASRWTGGPSTNEKLFF

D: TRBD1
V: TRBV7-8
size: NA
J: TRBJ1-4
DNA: TGTGCCAGCAGCCACGACAGGGGCGGTAATGAAAAACTGTTTTTT
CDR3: CASSHDRGGNEKLFF

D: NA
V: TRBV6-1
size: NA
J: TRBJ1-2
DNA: TGTGCCAGCAGCCTCGCGGACAGTGCCTATGGCTACACCTTC
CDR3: CASSLADSAYGYTF

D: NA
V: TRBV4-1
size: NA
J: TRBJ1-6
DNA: TGCGCCAGCAGCCCCTCCGACAGGTCCCTAAATTCACCCCTCCACTTT
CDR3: CASSPSDRSLNSPLHF

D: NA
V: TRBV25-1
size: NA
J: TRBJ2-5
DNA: TGTGCCAGCATGGAGCGCATCCAAGAGACCCAGTACTTC
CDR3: CASMERIQETQYF

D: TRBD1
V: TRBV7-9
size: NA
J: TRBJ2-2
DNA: TGTGCCAGCAGCTCGGTTGGACAGGGTTTAACCGGGGAGCTGTTTTTT
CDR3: CASSSVGQGLTGELFF

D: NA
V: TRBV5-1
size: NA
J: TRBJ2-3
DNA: TGCGCCAGCAGCGCTAGGACGGACTTAGATACGCAGTATTTT
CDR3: CASSARTDLDTQYF

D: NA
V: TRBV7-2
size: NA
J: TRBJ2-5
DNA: TGTGCCAGCAGCTTAGATCTGAGTAGGGTGGAGACCCAGTACTTC
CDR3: CASSLDLSRVETQYF

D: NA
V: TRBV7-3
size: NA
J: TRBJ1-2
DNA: TGTGCCAGCAGCTTAAACTCCGCCCTGGACTATGGCTACACCTTC
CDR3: CASSLNSALDYGYTF

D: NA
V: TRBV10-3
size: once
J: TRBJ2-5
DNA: TGTGCCATCACCGGGGACTTTCAAGAGACCCAGTACTTC
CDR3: CAITGDFQETQYF

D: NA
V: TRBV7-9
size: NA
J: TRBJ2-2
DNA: TGTGCCAGCAGCCTCGCAGCAGGCCTCGGGACCGGGGAGCTGTTTTTT
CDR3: CASSLAAGLGTGELFF

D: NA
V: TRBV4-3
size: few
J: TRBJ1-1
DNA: TGCGCCAGCAGCCCGGCGGGTGGCACTGAAGCTTTCTTT
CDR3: CASSPAGGTEAFF

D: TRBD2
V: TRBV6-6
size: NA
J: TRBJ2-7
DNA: TGTGCCAGCAGTTCTAGCGGTCCCTACGAGCAGTACTTC
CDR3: CASSSSGPYEQYF

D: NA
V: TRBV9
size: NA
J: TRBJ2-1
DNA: TGTGCCAGCAGCACCCGGCTAGCTGGCAATGAGCAGTTCTTC
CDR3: CASSTRLAGNEQFF

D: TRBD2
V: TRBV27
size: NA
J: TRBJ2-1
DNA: TGTGCCAGCAGATCTGAAAGTCCAGCGGGAATTAATGAGCAGTTCTTC
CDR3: CASRSESPAGINEQFF

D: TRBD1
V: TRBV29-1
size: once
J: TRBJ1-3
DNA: TGCAGCGTTGGACAGGGGGGTAGCACCATATATTTT
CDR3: CSVGQGGSTIYF

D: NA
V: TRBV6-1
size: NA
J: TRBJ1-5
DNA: TGTGCCAGCAGTGCATGGGACGATCGCTGGGGCAATCAGCCCCAGCATTTT
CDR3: CASSAWDDRWGNQPQHF

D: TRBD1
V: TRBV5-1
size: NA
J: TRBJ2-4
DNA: TGCGCCAGCAGCTCAACAGGGGGTAGGGACATTCAGTACTTC
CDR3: CASSSTGGRDIQYF

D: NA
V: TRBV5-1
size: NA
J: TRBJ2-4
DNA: TGCGCCAGCTCACCCAGGCTAACCAAAAACATTCAGTACTTC
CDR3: CASSPRLTKNIQYF

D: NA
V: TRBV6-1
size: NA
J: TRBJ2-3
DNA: TGTGCCACCCCCTCCGCTAGCACAGATACGCAGTATTTT
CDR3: CATPSASTDTQYF

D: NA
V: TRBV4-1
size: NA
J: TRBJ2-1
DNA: TGCGCCAGCAGCCAAGATTGGGAGCGGAGGTTCTTC
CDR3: CASSQDWERRFF

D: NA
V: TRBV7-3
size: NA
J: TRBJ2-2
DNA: TGTGCCAGCAGCTTAATCGAGACCGGGGAGCTGTTTTTT
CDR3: CASSLIETGELFF

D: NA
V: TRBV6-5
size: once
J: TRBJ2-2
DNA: TGTGCCAGCAGACGGCTAGTAGGGAACACCGGGGAGCTGTTTTTT
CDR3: CASRRLVGNTGELFF

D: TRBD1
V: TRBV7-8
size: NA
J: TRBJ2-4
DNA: TGTGCCAGCAGCTCAATGACAGGGCATAGAGACATTCAGTACTTC
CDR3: CASSSMTGHRDIQYF

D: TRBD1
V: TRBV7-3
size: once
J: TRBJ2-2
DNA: TGTGCCAGCAAGTTCGGGACAGGGGCGAACACCGGGGAGCTGTTTTTT
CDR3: CASKFGTGANTGELFF

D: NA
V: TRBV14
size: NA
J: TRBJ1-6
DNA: TGTGCCAGCAGCCAAGCTCCAGTGTTTAATTCACCCCTCCACTTT
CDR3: CASSQAPVFNSPLHF

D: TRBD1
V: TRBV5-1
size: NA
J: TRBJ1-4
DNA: TGCGCCAGCAGCCGTGACAGGGGAACTAATGAAAAACTGTTTTTT
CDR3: CASSRDRGTNEKLFF

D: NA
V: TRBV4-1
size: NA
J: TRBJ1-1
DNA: TGCGCCAGCAGCCAACTCAGCTTGAACACTGAAGCTTTCTTT
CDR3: CASSQLSLNTEAFF

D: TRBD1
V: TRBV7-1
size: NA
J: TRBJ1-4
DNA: TGTGCCAGCAGCTTTGGACAGGTGACTGATGGGGAACTGTTTTTT
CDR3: CASSFGQVTDGELFF

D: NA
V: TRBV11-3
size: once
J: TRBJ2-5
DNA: TGTGCCAGCAGCTTAGATTCCCAGCTAGGAGAAGAGACCCAGTACTTC
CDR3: CASSLDSQLGEETQYF